What follows describes a single T cell receptor (beta chain). What it binds is unknown. This entry is derived from a study of a mutant IDH1 vaccine in newly diagnosed glioma. Study-wide points: Vaccination elicited immune responses in roughly 93% of patients.

The assay was immunoSEQ multiplex PCR, and TCRdb's table has in-frame clones only and misses some. The table shows 35,000 to 55,000 clones, with around 81% occurring only once. The time point is: week 35, safety follow-up. Doses consisted of 300 ug of mutant IDH1 20-mer peptide each, paired with topical imiquimod. New astrocytomas of WHO grade 3 or 4 that were IDH1-mutant and ATRX-lost were found in the donors. This CDR3 comprises 17 residues. Per the germline V gene, CDR1 is MNHNS and CDR2 is SASEGT. Trimming stripped 2 bases from V and 0 bases from J, with 17 bases between. The receptor comes from a woman in her forties with glioma. Some clones in this sample may be carry-over from other donors' samples. This sample comprised PBMCs, obtained from a glioma patient whose treatment included an IDH1 peptide vaccine. V gene TRBV6-1 combines with J gene TRBJ2-7, with a tentative D call TRBD1 (6 bases). CDR3 nucleotide sequence: TGTGCCAGCAGTGAAAGGCAGGGGATCCAGGGCTCCTACGAGCAGTACTTC. The encoded protein is CASSERQGIQGSYEQYF.